Below, 8 T cell receptor beta chains from the same sample are listed, as sequenced in a study of blood T cell repertoires in COVID-19. Clones were read by immunoSEQ multiplex PCR, and TCRdb kept only the in-frame ones, dropping some. The sample has fewer than 500,000 clones, roughly 90% seen once; the top ten hold roughly 1.4%. The material sequenced was peripheral blood. These receptors all stem from a woman aged 25 to 39 with active or convalescent COVID-19.

The rearrangement uses TRBV11-2 and TRBJ2-3, with 7 bases that match TRBD2. Germline V gene data show CDR1 as SGHAT and CDR2 as FQNNGV. Trimming at V came to 5 bases and at J to 0 bases, leaving 5 bases not matched to a gene. This CDR3 has 15 residues. The DNA for the CDR3 is TGTGCCAGCAGCGTCAGCGGGATAAGCACAGATACGCAGTATTTT. It yields the protein CASSVSGISTDTQYF.

The chain recombines TRBV19 with TRBJ1-3; D uncertain. This CDR3 comprises 16 residues. V dropped 4 bases and J dropped 0 bases, with 13 bases sitting between them. Germline CDR1 and CDR2: LNHDA and SQIVND (reference sequence). CDR3 in amino acids: CASSRAGKDSGNTIYF. The CDR3 nucleotides are TGTGCCAGTAGTAGGGCCGGCAAAGACTCTGGAAACACCATATATTTT.

The chain has TRBV6-5 and TRBJ1-1; D uncertain. V lost 0 bases, J lost 1 base, and 6 bases lay in between. Germline CDR1 MNHEY, CDR2 SVGAGI. The CDR3 consists of 14 residues. Here the CDR3 reads CASSYSGANTEAFF. In nucleotides, the CDR3 is TGTGCCAGCAGTTACTCGGGAGCGAACACTGAAGCTTTCTTT.

The J gene is TRBJ1-2, the V gene TRBV5-6; TRBD1 agrees at 9 bases. This CDR3 contains 13 residues. Looked up from germline, CDR1 is SGHDT and CDR2 is YYEEEE. V gave up 4 bases and J gave up 6 bases; unmatched junction bases: 4. The CDR3 nucleotides are TGTGCCAGCAGCGTGGGACAGGGAGATGGCTACACCTTC. Translated: CASSVGQGDGYTF. Complete variable domain (other parts from reference TRBV5-6 and TRBJ1-2): DAGVTQSPTHLIKTRGQQVTLRCSPKSGHDTVSWYQQALGQGPQFIFQYYEEEERQRGNFPDRFSGHQFPNYSSELNVNALLLGDSALYLCASSVGQGDGYTFGSGTRLTVV.

J is TRBJ1-2 and V is TRBV6-1; D is possibly TRBD1 (5 bases). Germline CDR1 reads MNHNS; CDR2 reads SASEGT. V was shortened by 2 bases and J by 4 bases, with 11 bases between the two germline ends. CDR3 length equals 14 residues. CDR3 bases: TGTGCCAGCAGTGAATCGCAGGGTGGCTATGGCTACACCTTC. Translating gives CASSESQGGYGYTF.

This chain connects TRBV6-5 to TRBJ1-6; D uncertain. Trimming took 2 bases from V and 10 from J, leaving 15 bases between them. The CDR3 has 15 residues. Germline values: CDR1 MNHEY, CDR2 SVGAGI. The DNA of the CDR3 is TGTGCCAGCAGTTACACGGATCCCAGGCACTCACCCCTCCACTTT. Translating gives CASSYTDPRHSPLHF.

The CDR3 spells CASSPRGQAEDGYTF. The CDR3 DNA reads TGTGCCAGCAGCCCCAGGGGACAGGCCGAAGATGGCTACACCTTC. The chain combines TRBV2 with TRBJ1-2; TRBD1 matches 8 bases. J lost 6 bases, V lost 6 bases, and 12 bases had no gene match. The CDR3 totals 15 residues. Per the germline V gene, CDR1 is SNHLY and CDR2 is FYNNEI.

This rearrangement joins TRBV11-2 to TRBJ1-2; unclear D gene. This CDR3 is 13 amino acids long. Germline-derived CDR1 and CDR2 are SGHAT and FQNNGV. V dropped 5 bases and J dropped 6 bases, with 13 bases sitting between them. The CDR3: CASSPSGGNGYTF. The CDR3 nucleotides read TGTGCCAGCAGCCCTAGCGGAGGGAATGGCTACACCTTC.